This T cell receptor (beta chain) is drawn from a study of identical twins. This clonotype has more than one count but fewer than ten. Germline V lookup: CDR1 MDHEN, CDR2 SYDVKM. The CDR3 loop spans 15 amino acids. Unmatched junction bases numbered 15, after V lost 10 bases and J lost 8 bases. TCRdb itself ran the 5' RACE reads through MiXCR, one entry per CDR3 protein. The data hold more than 1.5 million distinct CDR3 sequences, with about 32% observed a single time. The specimen sequenced was cord blood. This TCR was recovered from a newborn girl in good health. This sequence joins TRBV28 and TRBJ2-1; 9 bases map to TRBD2. The CDR3 reads CAILAGAAGFDEQFF. CDR3 nucleotides: TGTGCCATTTTAGCGGGAGCAGCTGGGTTCGATGAGCAGTTCTTC.